The 16 T cell receptor beta chains below all came from one sample that was sequenced in a study of T cell responses to AZD1222 COVID-19 vaccine. Assay used: immunoSEQ multiplex PCR; TCRdb lists only in-frame clones, some missing. In the table there are approximately 200,000 clones, 94% of which are singletons. The source was peripheral blood, collected on day 0 of AZD1222 vaccination. These TCRs come from an adult in good health.

The chain links TRBV27 to TRBJ2-1; TRBD2 aligns across 7 bases. The CDR3 is made up of 20 amino acids. The germline gives CDR1 MNHEY, CDR2 SMNVEV (reference sequence). V dropped 2 bases and J dropped 4; count of bases not matched to a gene: 20. The CDR3 protein is CASSLNGLESGRGGYNEQFF. CDR3 DNA sequence: TGTGCCAGCAGTTTAAATGGCTTGGAATCGGGGAGGGGTGGTTACAATGAGCAGTTCTTC.

This sequence joins TRBV7-6 and TRBJ1-2; no firm D call. The CDR3 runs to 15 residues. Germline loops: CDR1 SGHVS, CDR2 FNYEAQ. Trimming cost V 1 base and J 8 bases, with 17 bases left between them. The CDR3 DNA reads TGTGCCAGCAGCTTAGTAACTGGCAGGCCGGACGGCTACACCTTC. This gives the protein CASSLVTGRPDGYTF.

This rearrangement joins TRBV7-8 to TRBJ2-5; 9 bases are shared with TRBD1. This CDR3 is 15 amino acids long. Trimming at V came to 3 bases and at J to 5 bases, leaving 7 bases not matched to a gene. Germline CDR1 and CDR2: SGHVS and FQNEAQ. The CDR3 protein is CASSLSGQGWETQYF. The CDR3 nucleotides are TGTGCCAGCAGCTTGTCGGGACAGGGATGGGAGACCCAGTACTTC.

The chain uses TRBV6-4 and TRBJ2-1; possibly TRBD2 for D (6 bases). Germline V lookup: CDR1 MRHNA, CDR2 SNTAGT. This CDR3 spans 18 amino acids. V dropped 3 bases and J dropped 0 bases, with 18 bases sitting between them. CDR3 DNA: TGTGCCAGCAGTGAAGTGGGCCGGGAGCACCCCTCCTACAATGAGCAGTTCTTC. The encoded protein is CASSEVGREHPSYNEQFF.

The V and J genes are TRBV7-2 and TRBJ2-7; TRBD1 agrees at 8 bases. V shed 5 bases and J 3 bases; nucleotides not matched to a gene: 9. CDR1 is SGHTA, CDR2 FQGNSA, per germline. This CDR3 is 15 amino acids long. The CDR3 region is CASSPPQGVGYEQYF. The CDR3 DNA follows: TGTGCCAGCAGCCCACCACAGGGGGTAGGCTACGAGCAGTACTTC.

The chain links TRBV14 to TRBJ2-7; D ambiguous. Per the germline V gene, CDR1 is SGHDN and CDR2 is FVKESK. The length of the CDR3 is 13 residues. The V end was cut by 1 base, the J end by 1 base, with 5 bases between. Here the CDR3 DNA reads TGTGCCAGCAGCCAAGTCAGTTCCTACGAGCAGTACTTC. Translation: CASSQVSSYEQYF.

V is TRBV7-3 and J is TRBJ1-4; no definite D call. CDR3 length: 15 amino acids. Germline assignment: CDR1 SGHTA and CDR2 FQGTGA. V was cut by 5 bases and J by 7 bases, with 17 bases left in between. The CDR3 here is CASSPGWEEFEKLFF. Written as DNA, the CDR3 is TGTGCCAGCAGCCCCGGGTGGGAGGAGTTTGAAAAACTGTTTTTT.

V gene TRBV19 combines with J gene TRBJ2-1; maybe TRBD2 (7 bases). The V end was cut by 4 bases, the J end by 0 bases, with 13 bases between. The CDR3 is 16 amino acids. Germline V CDR1 and CDR2: LNHDA, SQIVND (reference sequence). CDR3 amino acids: CASSTGGHFSYNEQFF. The CDR3 bases are TGTGCCAGTAGTACGGGGGGACATTTCTCCTACAATGAGCAGTTCTTC.

This chain joins TRBV28 and TRBJ1-1; D is perhaps TRBD1 (5 bases). CDR3 size: 13 residues. The ends were cut back, 7 bases at V and 5 bases at J, with 14 bases in the middle. Germline loops: CDR1 MDHEN, CDR2 SYDVKM. The CDR3 here is CASTLRGETEAFF. As DNA, the CDR3 is TGTGCCAGCACCCTGCGGGGGGAAACTGAAGCTTTCTTT.

The chain uses TRBV7-9 and TRBJ1-1; 7 nucleotides match TRBD1. The germline CDR1 and CDR2 sequences are SEHNR and FQNEAQ (reference sequence). After removal of 3 bases from V and 0 bases from J, the junction contained 4 bases not matched to a gene. The CDR3 extends over 15 amino acids. CDR3 residues: CASSLTGTMNTEAFF. Written as DNA, the CDR3 is TGTGCCAGCAGCTTGACAGGGACAATGAACACTGAAGCTTTCTTT.

This chain joins TRBV6-1 and TRBJ2-2, with TRBD2 identical over 8 bases. CDR3 length: 16 residues. Losses at the gene ends were 3 bases for V and 6 bases for J; bases not matched to a gene: 9. CDR1 and CDR2 (germline): MNHNS, SASEGT. CDR3 nucleotide sequence: TGTGCCAGCAGTGATGGACTAGCTTGGGGGGCCGGGGAGCTGTTTTTT. Protein: CASSDGLAWGAGELFF.

The genes are TRBV5-4 and TRBJ1-2, with TRBD1 matching over 12 bases. Germline V gives CDR1 SGHNT, CDR2 YYREEE (reference sequence). The CDR3 has 16 residues. V shed 4 bases and J 2 bases; nucleotides not matched to a gene: 6. This CDR3 reads CASSPPGTGGNYGYTF. The CDR3 DNA reads TGTGCCAGCAGCCCCCCCGGGACAGGGGGCAACTATGGCTACACCTTC.

This chain uses TRBV7-2 with TRBJ2-3; no definite D call. V lost 5 bases and J lost 2, with 14 bases in between. This CDR3 is 15 amino acids long. Germline CDR1 reads SGHTA; CDR2 reads FQGNSA. CDR3 coding DNA: TGTGCCAGCAGCCAGGTCGGGCCAACCACAGATACGCAGTATTTT. This sequence encodes CASSQVGPTTDTQYF.

The rearrangement uses TRBV15 and TRBJ1-5; D unresolved. The V end was cut by 5 bases, the J end by 0 bases, with 8 bases between. The CDR3 consists of 14 residues. Per germline, CDR1 LNHNV and CDR2 YYDKDF (reference sequence). The CDR3 nucleotides read TGTGCCACCAGCCGGCGGATTAGCAATCAGCCCCAGCATTTT. It is translated as CATSRRISNQPQHF.

The rearrangement joins TRBV6-1 to TRBJ1-2; unclear D gene. Trimming pared 3 bases from V and 6 bases from J, leaving 11 bases between. Germline values: CDR1 MNHNS, CDR2 SASEGT. This CDR3 spans 13 amino acids. The CDR3 region has the DNA TGTGCCAGCAGTGACCCACGGGCGCATGGCTACACCTTC. It specifies CASSDPRAHGYTF.

Many counts were recorded for this clone. This chain uses TRBV9 with TRBJ2-7; 7 nucleotides match TRBD2. After removal of 4 bases from V and 7 bases from J, the junction contained 14 bases not matched to a gene. The CDR3 covers 15 residues. Germline CDR1 is SGDLS and CDR2 is YYNGEE. The CDR3 DNA reads as TGTGCCAGCAGCTTCAGAGGCGGGAGTGCGGCGGAGCAGTACTTC. Translating gives CASSFRGGSAAEQYF.